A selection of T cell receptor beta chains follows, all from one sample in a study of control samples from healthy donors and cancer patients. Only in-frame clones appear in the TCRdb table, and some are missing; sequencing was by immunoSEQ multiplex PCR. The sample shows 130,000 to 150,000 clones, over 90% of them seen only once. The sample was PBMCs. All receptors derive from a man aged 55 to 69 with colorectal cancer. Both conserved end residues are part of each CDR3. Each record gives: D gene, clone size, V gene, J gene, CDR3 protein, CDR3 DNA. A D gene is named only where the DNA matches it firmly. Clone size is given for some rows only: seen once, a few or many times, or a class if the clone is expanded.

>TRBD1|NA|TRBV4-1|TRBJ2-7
CASSQEGGQPSYEQYF
TGCGCCAGCAGCCAAGAAGGGGGACAGCCCTCCTACGAGCAGTACTTC
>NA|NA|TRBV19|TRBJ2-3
CASSPRMSTDTQYF
TGTGCCAGTAGTCCCCGAATGAGCACAGATACGCAGTATTTT
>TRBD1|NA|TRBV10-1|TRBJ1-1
CASSESGTGQLGAFF
TGCGCCAGCAGTGAGTCCGGGACAGGCCAATTGGGAGCTTTCTTT
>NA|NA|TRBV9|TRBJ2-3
CASSVGNGGLLNTQYF
TGTGCCAGCAGCGTAGGGAACGGGGGCCTTTTGAATACGCAGTATTTT
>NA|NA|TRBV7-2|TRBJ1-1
CASSFFRLNTEAFF
TGTGCCAGCAGCTTCTTCAGGTTGAACACTGAAGCTTTCTTT
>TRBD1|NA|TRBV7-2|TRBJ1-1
CASSSRGLNTEAFF
TGTGCCAGCAGCTCAAGGGGGCTGAACACTGAAGCTTTCTTT
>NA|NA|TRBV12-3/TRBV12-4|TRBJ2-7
CASSWGQVYEQYF
TGTGCCAGCAGTTGGGGACAAGTATACGAGCAGTACTTC
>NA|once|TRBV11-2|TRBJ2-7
CASSLSFYEQYF
TGTGCCAGCAGCTTAAGCTTTTACGAGCAGTACTTC
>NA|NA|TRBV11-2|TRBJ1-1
CASSAFSGPEAFF
TGTGCCAGCAGCGCCTTTTCAGGCCCTGAAGCTTTCTTT
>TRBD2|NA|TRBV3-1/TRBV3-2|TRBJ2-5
CASSHGTGTSGETQYF
TGTGCCAGCAGCCATGGCACCGGGACTAGCGGGGAGACCCAGTACTTC
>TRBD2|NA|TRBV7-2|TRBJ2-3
CASSLAIAGGRTDTQYF
TGTGCCAGCAGCTTAGCCATAGCGGGGGGGCGCACAGATACGCAGTATTTT
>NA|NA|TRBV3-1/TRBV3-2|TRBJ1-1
CASSRMENRMNTEAFF
TGTGCCAGCAGCCGGATGGAAAACAGGATGAACACTGAAGCTTTCTTT
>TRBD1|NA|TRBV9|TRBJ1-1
CASGEGQGAWDTEAFF
TGTGCCAGCGGGGAGGGGCAGGGGGCTTGGGACACTGAAGCTTTCTTT
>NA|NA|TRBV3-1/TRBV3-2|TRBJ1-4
CASSRGTGSEAEKLFF
TGTGCCAGCAGCCGAGGCACAGGGTCCGAAGCTGAAAAACTGTTTTTT
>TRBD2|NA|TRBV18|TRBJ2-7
CASSGGGYLDEQYF
TGTGCCAGCTCCGGGGGAGGGTATCTCGACGAGCAGTACTTC
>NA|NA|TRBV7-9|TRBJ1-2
CASSLRTALYYGYTF
TGTGCCAGCAGCTTAAGAACAGCTCTATACTATGGCTACACCTTC
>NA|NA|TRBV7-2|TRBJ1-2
CASSLVFSDNYGYTF
TGTGCCAGCAGCTTAGTATTCTCGGATAACTATGGCTACACCTTC
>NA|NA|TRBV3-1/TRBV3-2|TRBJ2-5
CASSQNQGNQETQYF
TGTGCCAGCAGCCAAAACCAGGGAAACCAAGAGACCCAGTACTTC
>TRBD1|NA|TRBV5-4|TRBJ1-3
CASTLGTGMSSGNTIYF
TGTGCCAGCACCTTGGGGACAGGGATGAGCTCTGGAAACACCATATATTTT
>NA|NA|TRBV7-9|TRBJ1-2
CASSPPGPGYGYTF
TGTGCCAGCAGCCCCCCCGGGCCGGGCTATGGCTACACCTTC
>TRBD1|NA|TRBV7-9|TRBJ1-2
CASSPGQIYGYTF
TGTGCCAGCAGCCCGGGACAGATCTATGGCTACACCTTC
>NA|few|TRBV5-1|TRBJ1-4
CASSPRGVTTNEKLFF
TGCGCCAGCAGCCCCCGGGGAGTGACAACTAATGAAAAACTGTTTTTT
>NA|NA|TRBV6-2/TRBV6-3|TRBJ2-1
CASSTRTWIGNNEQFF
TGTGCCAGCAGTACCCGGACTTGGATCGGAAACAATGAGCAGTTCTTC
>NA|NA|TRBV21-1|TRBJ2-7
CASSKRGSGGTYEQYF
TGTGCCAGCAGCAAGAGGGGTAGCGGGGGGACCTACGAGCAGTACTTC
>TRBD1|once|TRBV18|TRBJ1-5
CASSPAEGRGPDQPQHF
TGTGCCAGCTCACCAGCGGAGGGCAGGGGGCCGGATCAGCCCCAGCATTTT
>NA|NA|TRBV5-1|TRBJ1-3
CASSESQGPSGNTIYF
TGCGCCAGCAGCGAATCCCAGGGCCCCTCTGGAAACACCATATATTTT
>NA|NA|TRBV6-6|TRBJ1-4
CASSYGRGDNEKLFF
TGTGCCAGCAGTTACGGAAGGGGGGACAATGAAAAACTGTTTTTT
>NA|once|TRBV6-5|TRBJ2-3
CASSYTRQRTQYF
TGTGCCAGCAGTTACACCCGACAGCGGACGCAGTATTTT
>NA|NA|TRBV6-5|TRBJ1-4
CASSYSIREKLFF
TGTGCCAGCAGTTATAGTATCCGTGAAAAACTGTTTTTT
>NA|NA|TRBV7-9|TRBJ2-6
CASSLGNSFSGANVLTF
TGTGCCAGCAGCTTAGGGAATAGCTTCTCTGGGGCCAACGTCCTGACTTTC
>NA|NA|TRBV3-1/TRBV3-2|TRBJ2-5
CASSQASQETQYF
TGTGCCAGCAGCCAAGCTAGCCAAGAGACCCAGTACTTC
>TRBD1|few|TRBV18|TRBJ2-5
CASSPPGQQETQYF
TGTGCCAGCTCACCACCGGGACAGCAAGAGACCCAGTACTTC
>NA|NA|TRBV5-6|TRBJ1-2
CASSLASAFQGGYTF
TGTGCCAGCAGCTTGGCCTCGGCATTCCAGGGCGGCTACACCTTC
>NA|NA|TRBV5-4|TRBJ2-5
CASSQNQETQYF
TGTGCCAGCAGCCAGAACCAAGAGACCCAGTACTTC
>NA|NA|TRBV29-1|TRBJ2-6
CSALGGANVLTF
TGCAGCGCTCTCGGTGGGGCCAACGTCCTGACTTTC
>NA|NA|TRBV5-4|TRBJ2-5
CASSPDRRRETQYF
TGTGCCAGCAGCCCTGACAGGCGGAGGGAGACCCAGTACTTC
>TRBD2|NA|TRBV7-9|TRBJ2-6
CASSHTGEGANVLTF
TGTGCCAGCAGCCACACCGGGGAGGGTGCCAACGTCCTGACTTTC
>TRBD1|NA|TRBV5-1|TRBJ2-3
CASSLTGDFTDTQYF
TGCGCCAGCAGCCTGACAGGGGATTTCACAGATACGCAGTATTTT
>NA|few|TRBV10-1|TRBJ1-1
CARGEAFF
TGCGCCAGGGGTGAAGCTTTCTTT
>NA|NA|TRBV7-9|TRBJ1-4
CASSGQTAGTEKLFF
TGTGCCAGCAGCGGCCAGACAGCAGGAACTGAAAAACTGTTTTTT
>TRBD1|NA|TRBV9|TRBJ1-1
CASSVVGQATEAFF
TGTGCCAGCAGCGTAGTTGGACAGGCCACTGAAGCTTTCTTT